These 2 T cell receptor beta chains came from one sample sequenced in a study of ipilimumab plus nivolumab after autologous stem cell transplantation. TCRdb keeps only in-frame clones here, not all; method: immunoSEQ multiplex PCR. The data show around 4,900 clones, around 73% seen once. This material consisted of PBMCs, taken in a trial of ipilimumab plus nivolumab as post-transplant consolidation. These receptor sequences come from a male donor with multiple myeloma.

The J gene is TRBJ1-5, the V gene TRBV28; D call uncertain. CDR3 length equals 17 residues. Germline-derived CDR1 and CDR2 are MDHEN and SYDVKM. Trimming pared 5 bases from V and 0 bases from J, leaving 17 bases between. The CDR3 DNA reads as TGTGCCAGCAGTCGGAACATGGGCTGGGATAGCAATCAGCCCCAGCATTTT. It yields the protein CASSRNMGWDSNQPQHF.

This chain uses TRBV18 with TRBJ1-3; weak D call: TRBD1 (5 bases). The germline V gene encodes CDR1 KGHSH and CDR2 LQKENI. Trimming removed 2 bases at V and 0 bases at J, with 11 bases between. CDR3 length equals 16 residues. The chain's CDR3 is CASSPSRANSGNTIYF. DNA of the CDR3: TGTGCCAGCTCACCAAGCAGGGCAAACTCTGGAAACACCATATATTTT.